This T cell receptor (beta chain) was found in a study of blood T cells in healthy people across ages. Trimming cost V 2 bases and J 5 bases, with 7 bases left between them. Looked up from germline, CDR1 is MNHEY and CDR2 is SVGEGT. The CDR3 runs to 13 residues. Primed by a sample-barcoded 5' primer and a J-beta primer mix, a second PCR proceeded for about 7 to 11 cycles. Each cDNA was tagged by a template-switch adaptor containing 12 random nucleotides. TCRdb re-analysed the 5' RACE reads in MiXCR, keeping a single row per CDR3 protein. The sample includes about 800,000 distinct CDR3 sequences, around 25% seen only once; the top ten take approximately 3.7%. These data were also reused for a study on T cells of mothers and their children. That source reports: Biologically related mothers and children overlapped slightly more than unrelated pairs, a non-significant difference.

V usage is TRBV6-2 or TRBV6-3 and J usage is TRBJ2-1; D call uncertain. Sequencing was performed on blood. The clonotype originates from a boy younger than 18 in good health. CDR3 sequence reads: CASSYHTDNEQFF. CDR3 nucleotides: TGTGCCAGCAGTTACCATACCGACAATGAGCAGTTCTTC.